Listed below are T cell receptor beta chains from one sample, sequenced in a study of Graves' ophthalmopathy and Graves' hyperthyroidism. TCRdb re-derived calls from the multiplex PCR reads in MiXCR, one entry per CDR3 protein. The table has about 660,000 distinct CDR3 sequences, about 40% seen once. The sequenced material came from peripheral blood. The receptor set was obtained from an adult man with Graves' ophthalmopathy. The CDR3 runs from the conserved cysteine through the conserved F or W. The D gene is left open where the match is weak. Not all rows give a size; the values are once, few, many and, for expanded clones, a class.

j_call clone_size v_call d_call cdr3_aa cdr3_nt
TRBJ2-2 . TRBV12-3/TRBV12-4 . CASRVLEANTGELFF TGTGCCAGCAGGGTCCTTGAGGCGAACACCGGGGAGCTGTTTTTT
TRBJ1-5 . TRBV12-3/TRBV12-4 . CASSPLGRQNSNQPQHF TGTGCCAGCAGTCCACTCGGGAGACAGAATAGCAATCAGCCCCAGCATTTT
TRBJ2-5 many TRBV6-5 TRBD2 CASSPAILAGSETQYF TGTGCCAGCAGTCCGGCCATCTTAGCGGGATCAGAGACCCAGTACTTC
TRBJ2-7 many TRBV24-1 TRBD1 CATSPGTGLDEQYF TGTGCCACCAGTCCCGGGACAGGGCTTGACGAGCAGTACTTC
TRBJ2-5 . TRBV11-1 . CASSLREGGETLDF TGTGCCAGCAGCCTCCGGGAAGGAGGGGAGACCCTGGACTTC
TRBJ1-2 . TRBV2 . CASSETWKSVRGYTF TGTGCCAGCAGTGAGACATGGAAAAGCGTGCGCGGCTACACCTTC
TRBJ2-6 . TRBV4-2 . CASSQERRGSAGASVLTF TGTGCCAGCAGCCAAGAAAGAAGGGGTTCAGCTGGGGCCAGCGTCCTGACTTTC
TRBJ2-7 many TRBV29-1 . CSVELDCRHYEQYF TGCAGCGTTGAATTAGACTGTAGACACTACGAGCAGTACTTC
TRBJ1-6 . TRBV25-1 TRBD1 CASSATRTGGLPPLHF TGTGCCAGCAGTGCTACCCGGACAGGGGGATTGCCACCCCTCCACTTT
TRBJ2-5 few TRBV5-1 . CASNRDQETQYF TGCGCCAGCAACAGGGATCAAGAGACCCAGTACTTC
TRBJ2-6 . TRBV7-3 TRBD1 CASSQQGAGDSGANVLTF TGTGCCAGCAGCCAGCAGGGGGCAGGGGACTCTGGGGCCAACGTCCTGACTTTC
TRBJ2-3 . TRBV20-1 TRBD1 CRANGTGLFHQPQYF TGCAGAGCTAACGGGACAGGACTCTTCCATCAGCCCCAGTATTTT
TRBJ2-7 few TRBV27 . CASSLYQNYEQYF TGTGCCAGCAGTCTCTACCAGAATTACGAGCAGTACTTC
TRBJ2-2 . TRBV6-6 . CASTAGYTGELFF TGTGCCAGTACGGCGGGTTACACCGGGGAGCTGTTTTTT
TRBJ1-2 many TRBV24-1 TRBD1 CATSESGTGFGGYTF TGTGCCACCAGTGAATCCGGGACAGGGTTCGGTGGCTACACCTTC
TRBJ1-4 once TRBV7-8 . CASSDRGVNEKLFF TGTGCCAGCAGCGACCGGGGGGTTAATGAAAAACTGTTTTTT
TRBJ1-4 many TRBV27 . CASRPYSANEKLFF TGTGCCAGCCGGCCGTATTCGGCGAATGAAAAACTGTTTTTT
TRBJ2-3 once TRBV25-1 . CASSAGVWGVDTQYF TGTGCCAGCAGTGCGGGAGTCTGGGGTGTAGATACGCAGTATTTT
TRBJ1-6 . TRBV11-1 . CASSLTVAAAPLHF TGTGCCAGCAGCTTAACGGTAGCAGCCGCACCCCTCCACTTT
TRBJ1-5 many TRBV19 . CASSIPGAQPQHF TGTGCCAGTAGTATTCCTGGGGCTCAGCCCCAGCATTTT
TRBJ2-2 few TRBV19 . CASSIVRSTGELFF TGTGCCAGTAGTATAGTCAGAAGCACCGGGGAGCTGTTTTTT
TRBJ1-4 . TRBV20-1 TRBD1 CSASRDRGEKLFF TGCAGTGCTAGCCGGGACAGGGGAGAAAAACTGTTTTTT
TRBJ1-2 many TRBV14 . CASSQGAGYGYTF TGTGCCAGCAGCCAAGGGGCGGGCTATGGCTACACCTTC
TRBJ2-7 . TRBV10-3 . CASSPPGTPSGGPYEQYF TGTGCCAGCAGTCCCCCTGGGACTCCCTCAGGAGGACCCTACGAGCAGTACTTC
TRBJ2-3 . TRBV7-9 TRBD2 CASSPPTSGRTDTQYF TGTGCCAGCAGCCCTCCGACTAGCGGGAGGACAGATACGCAGTATTTT
TRBJ2-7 many TRBV3-1 . CASSQDRGRTYEQYF TGTGCCAGCAGCCAAGATAGAGGCAGAACCTACGAGCAGTACTTC
TRBJ1-2 many TRBV10-3 . CAISERTFYGYTF TGTGCCATCAGTGAGCGGACATTCTATGGCTACACCTTC
TRBJ2-5 . TRBV25-1 . CASSAGDQETQYF TGTGCCAGCAGTGCCGGAGACCAAGAGACCCAGTACTTC
TRBJ1-2 . TRBV11-2 . CASSLDSRPYGYTF TGTGCCAGCAGCTTAGACTCACGGCCCTATGGCTACACCTTC
TRBJ1-5 . TRBV2 TRBD1 CANGQAGGSNQPQHF TGTGCCAACGGACAGGCAGGCGGAAGCAATCAGCCCCAGCATTTT
TRBJ2-6 many TRBV5-1 . CASSSLTSSGANVLTF TGCGCCAGCAGCTCCCTTACCTCCTCTGGGGCCAACGTCCTGACTTTC
TRBJ1-2 many TRBV11-2 . CASSPSGTYGYTF TGTGCCAGCAGCCCGAGTGGGACCTATGGCTACACCTTC
TRBJ2-2 . TRBV19 . CASSIRGAWTGELFF TGTGCCAGTAGTATCCGGGGGGCTTGGACCGGGGAGCTGTTTTTT
TRBJ2-7 . TRBV4-1 TRBD1 CASSKRGQGGFSYEQYF TGCGCCAGCAGCAAGCGGGGACAGGGGGGATTCTCCTACGAGCAGTACTTC
TRBJ1-3 once TRBV10-3 . CAAETSGNTIYF TGTGCCGCGGAGACCTCTGGAAACACCATATATTTT
TRBJ2-5 once TRBV7-8 . CASSAWWSKSQETQYF TGTGCCAGCAGCGCCTGGTGGTCGAAATCCCAAGAGACCCAGTACTTC
TRBJ1-5 . TRBV29-1 . CSVLRTLNQPQHF TGCAGCGTTTTGAGGACCCTCAATCAGCCCCAGCATTTT
TRBJ1-5 many TRBV6-5 . CASRSFAGSDQPQHF TGTGCCAGCAGGTCATTCGCCGGGAGCGATCAGCCCCAGCATTTT
TRBJ1-6 . TRBV6-6 TRBD1 CAISGGTGGASPLHF TGTGCCATCAGTGGTGGTACAGGGGGGGCTTCACCCCTCCACTTT
TRBJ2-6 . TRBV12-3/TRBV12-4 . CASSFGQPTFSGANVLTF TGTGCCAGCAGTTTCGGACAGCCAACGTTCTCTGGGGCCAACGTCCTGACTTTC
TRBJ1-5 . TRBV10-3 . CAISPLGNQPQHF TGTGCCATCAGCCCTTTGGGCAATCAGCCCCAGCATTTT
TRBJ1-6 . TRBV25-1 . CASSDSYNSPLHF TGTGCCAGCTCGGACAGCTATAATTCACCCCTCCACTTT
TRBJ2-7 many TRBV6-6 . CASSYSNSIEQYF TGTGCCAGCAGTTACTCGAACAGCATCGAGCAGTACTTC
TRBJ1-1 many TRBV10-3 . CAISEQGGYTEAFF TGTGCCATCAGTGAACAGGGCGGTTATACTGAAGCTTTCTTT
TRBJ1-5 . TRBV19 . CASSIVWDSGNQPQHF TGTGCCAGTAGTATAGTTTGGGATTCGGGCAATCAGCCCCAGCATTTT
TRBJ1-5 many TRBV25-1 . CASSEGRGDQPQHF TGTGCCAGCAGTGAAGGTAGGGGTGATCAGCCCCAGCATTTT
TRBJ2-7 few TRBV24-1 . CATSAAGFYEQYF TGTGCCACCAGTGCGGCAGGCTTCTACGAGCAGTACTTC
TRBJ2-5 few TRBV20-1 TRBD2 CSARGLAGDPGETQYF TGCAGTGCTAGGGGACTAGCGGGGGACCCGGGGGAGACCCAGTACTTC
TRBJ2-7 many TRBV7-8 . CAILRPGDYEQYF TGTGCCATCCTTCGGCCGGGGGACTACGAGCAGTACTTC
TRBJ2-7 many TRBV12-3/TRBV12-4 TRBD2 CASSSWREGEQYF TGTGCCAGCAGCTCTTGGAGGGAGGGGGAGCAGTACTTC